These 20 T cell receptor beta chains were all obtained from the same sample, sequenced in a study of blood T cell repertoires in COVID-19. TCRdb's table, derived via immunoSEQ multiplex PCR, lists solely in-frame clones and lacks some. The sample has almost 90,000 clones, around 90% seen once. Sequenced: peripheral blood. Receptor source: a man aged 80 or over with acute or convalescent COVID-19.

The chain joins TRBV15 to TRBJ2-5; 8 nucleotides align to TRBD1. CDR3 length: 14 residues. Unmatched junction bases numbered 6, after V lost 4 bases and J lost 5 bases. In germline, CDR1 is LNHNV, CDR2 YYDKDF (reference sequence). The CDR3: CATSIDRGKETQYF. DNA of the CDR3: TGTGCCACCAGCATAGACAGGGGCAAGGAGACCCAGTACTTC.

The CDR3: CASSPPGDGYGYTF. The CDR3 bases are TGTGCCAGCTCACCTCCGGGAGACGGCTATGGCTACACCTTC. The gene calls are TRBV18 and TRBJ1-2; D not certain. The V end lost 3 bases, the J end lost 4 bases, and 12 bases lay between the germline ends. CDR1 and CDR2 (germline): KGHSH, LQKENI. This CDR3 has 14 amino acids.

V is TRBV9 and J is TRBJ2-7; 8 bases are a match to TRBD1. Per the germline V gene, CDR1 is SGDLS and CDR2 is YYNGEE. CDR3 length: 14 amino acids. V was pared by 5 bases and J by 0 bases, with 4 bases of the junction left unmatched. The CDR3 loop is CASSIGQGSYEQYF. The CDR3 DNA reads as TGTGCCAGCAGTATAGGACAGGGCTCCTACGAGCAGTACTTC. Drawing the rest from reference TRBV9 and TRBJ2-7, the complete variable domain is DSGVTQTPKHLITATGQRVTLRCSPRSGDLSVYWYQQSLDQGLQFLIQYYNGEERAKGNILERFSAQQFPDLHSELNLSSLELGDSALYFCASSIGQGSYEQYFGPGTRLTVT.

This clone was seen a handful of times. The rearrangement links TRBV29-1 to TRBJ1-2; the match to TRBD1 covers 9 bases. In germline, CDR1 is SQVTM, CDR2 ANQGSEA. This CDR3 contains 11 residues. J was trimmed by 6 bases and V by 5 bases; bases with no gene match: 1. The CDR3 reads CSVTGGDGYTF. CDR3 nucleotide sequence: TGCAGCGTTACAGGGGGCGATGGCTACACCTTC.

V gene TRBV3-1 (or the pseudogene TRBV3-2) combines with J gene TRBJ1-4, with no clear D. Per germline, CDR1 LGHDT and CDR2 YNNKEL (reference sequence). The length of the CDR3 is 14 residues. V shed 5 bases and J shed 5 bases, with 12 bases lying between them. CDR3 coding DNA: TGTGCCAGCAGCAAGAGGAGAGGGAATGAAAAACTGTTTTTT. Translating gives CASSKRRGNEKLFF.

This clone has just one count. The chain recombines TRBV9 with TRBJ2-7; 14 nucleotides agree with TRBD2. Germline CDR1 is SGDLS and CDR2 is YYNGEE. CDR3 length equals 17 residues. J was trimmed by 2 bases and V by 3 bases; bases with no gene match: 7. CDR3 in amino acids: CASSAGTSGSSTYEQYF. The CDR3 DNA sequence: TGTGCCAGCAGCGCCGGGACTAGCGGGAGTTCGACCTACGAGCAGTACTTC.

This clone appeared a single time. The rearrangement links TRBV2 to TRBJ1-1; D is undetermined. Trimming left V 4 bases short and J 1 base short, with 7 bases between. CDR1 SNHLY and CDR2 FYNNEI come from the germline V gene. CDR3 length: 13 amino acids. This CDR3 reads CASSVRGNTEAFF. CDR3 bases: TGTGCCAGCAGTGTGCGGGGGAACACTGAAGCTTTCTTT.

The J gene is TRBJ1-1, the V gene TRBV5-1, with D unclear. The V gene's germline CDR1 is SGHRS and CDR2 YFSETQ. CDR3 length: 14 residues. V gave up 0 bases and J gave up 6 bases, with 12 bases separating them. The chain's CDR3 is CASSLEPGSAEAFF. In nucleotides, the CDR3 is TGCGCCAGCAGCTTGGAGCCGGGATCCGCTGAAGCTTTCTTT.

The rearrangement uses TRBV12-5 and TRBJ1-2, with D perhaps matching TRBD1 (5 bases). There are 14 residues in the CDR3. Germline values: CDR1 LGHNT, CDR2 FRNRAP. The V gene lost 7 bases and the J gene lost 0 bases, with 12 bases spanning the gap. The CDR3 is CASALDSTNYGYTF. The CDR3 nucleotides read TGTGCTAGTGCCTTAGACAGTACTAACTATGGCTACACCTTC.

This clone was counted a single time. This chain uses TRBV6-2 or TRBV6-3 with TRBJ1-5; no definite D call. Trimming removed 2 bases at V and 5 bases at J, with 10 bases between. This CDR3 has 14 residues. CDR1 is MNHEY, CDR2 SVGEGT, per germline. The CDR3 spells CASSYDGGDQPQHF. CDR3 in DNA: TGTGCCAGCAGTTACGATGGCGGAGATCAGCCCCAGCATTTT.

V gene TRBV7-2 combines with J gene TRBJ2-3, with a weak D call TRBD2 (6 bases). CDR3 length equals 13 residues. The V and J ends lost 4 bases and 4 bases respectively, with 9 bases between them. Germline loops: CDR1 SGHTA, CDR2 FQGNSA. For the CDR3, the DNA is TGTGCCAGCAGCTGGACGGGAGCAGATACGCAGTATTTT. It yields the protein CASSWTGADTQYF.

The CDR3 protein is CASSMGLAGEQYF. The CDR3 DNA reads as TGTGCCAGCTCAATGGGACTAGCGGGAGAACAGTACTTC. J is TRBJ2-7 and V is TRBV18, with TRBD2 matching over 14 bases. V lost 5 bases to trimming and J lost 10 bases; unmatched junction nucleotides: 4. The CDR3 sequence is 13 residues long. CDR1 is KGHSH, CDR2 LQKENI, per germline.

The chain is built from TRBV27 and TRBJ1-4; maybe TRBD1 (5 bases). Trimming pared 6 bases from V and 6 bases from J, leaving 20 bases between. This CDR3 contains 16 residues. Germline loops: CDR1 MNHEY, CDR2 SMNVEV (reference sequence). The CDR3, as DNA: TGTGCCAGCAGCCCTACCCGCAGGGCCCGGGATGAAAAACTGTTTTTT. It translates to CASSPTRRARDEKLFF.

This clone appeared a single time. This chain links TRBV27 with TRBJ2-2; the match to TRBD2 covers 10 bases. The CDR3 runs 15 residues. Germline CDR1 is MNHEY and CDR2 is SMNVEV (reference sequence). V lost 2 bases, J lost 6 bases, and 3 bases stayed unmatched. The CDR3 DNA follows: TGTGCCAGCAGTTTACTAGCGGGAGTGGCCGGGGAGCTGTTTTTT. Translated, it gives CASSLLAGVAGELFF.

The chain couples TRBV2 to TRBJ2-5, with no clear D. This CDR3 spans 11 amino acids. The V end was cut by 6 bases, the J end by 5 bases, with 7 bases between. Germline V gives CDR1 SNHLY, CDR2 FYNNEI. CDR3 sequence (DNA): TGTGCCAGCAGCCCCGCGGAGACCCAGTACTTC. Amino acid sequence: CASSPAETQYF. The full variable domain, completed using reference TRBV2 and TRBJ2-5, is EPEVTQTPSHQVTQMGQEVILRCVPISNHLYFYWYRQILGQKVEFLVSFYNNEISEKSEIFDDQFSVERPDGSNFTLKIRSTKLEDSAMYFCASSPAETQYFGPGTRLLVL.

The rearrangement joins TRBV19 to TRBJ1-1, with D possibly matching TRBD1 (6 bases). Germline CDR1 and CDR2: LNHDA and SQIVND (reference sequence). The CDR3 spans 14 residues. V shed 1 base and J shed 6 bases, with 12 bases lying between them. The CDR3 bases are TGTGCCAGTAGTATAGGCGGGGGGCCCCCTGAAGCTTTCTTT. Translated: CASSIGGGPPEAFF.

This chain connects TRBV5-4 to TRBJ2-2; maybe TRBD1 (6 bases). The CDR3 spans 16 residues. V lost 0 bases, J lost 2 bases, and 11 bases lay in between. CDR1 and CDR2 from the germline V gene are SGHNT and YYREEE (reference sequence). The CDR3 here is CASSLAGRGNTGELFF. CDR3 DNA: TGTGCCAGCAGCTTGGCTGGCAGGGGAAACACCGGGGAGCTGTTTTTT.

The chain combines TRBV5-6 with TRBJ2-2; 10 bases align to TRBD1. Looked up from germline, CDR1 is SGHDT and CDR2 is YYEEEE. The CDR3 is 15 amino acids. J was trimmed by 7 bases and V by 2 bases; bases with no gene match: 5. CDR3 in DNA: TGTGCCAGCAGCTTTAGACAGGGGGCCGTCGGGGAGCTGTTTTTT. As protein: CASSFRQGAVGELFF.

The J gene is TRBJ2-7, the V gene TRBV6-5; possible D gene TRBD1, 6 bases. The CDR3 totals 12 residues. V was pared by 5 bases and J by 5 bases, with 10 bases between. CDR1 and CDR2 (germline): MNHEY, SVGAGI. The chain's CDR3 is CASSPGDNEQYF. In DNA, the CDR3 is TGTGCCAGCAGTCCAGGGGATAACGAGCAGTACTTC.

This chain uses TRBV6-2 or TRBV6-3 with TRBJ1-1, with 7 positions matching TRBD1. Trimming took 5 bases from V and 1 from J; bases not matched to a gene: 7. Germline V gives CDR1 MNHEY, CDR2 SVGEGT. This CDR3 has 15 residues. CDR3 coding DNA: TGTGCCAGCAGTCCCACGAGGACAGGGAACACTGAAGCTTTCTTT. Its protein product is CASSPTRTGNTEAFF.